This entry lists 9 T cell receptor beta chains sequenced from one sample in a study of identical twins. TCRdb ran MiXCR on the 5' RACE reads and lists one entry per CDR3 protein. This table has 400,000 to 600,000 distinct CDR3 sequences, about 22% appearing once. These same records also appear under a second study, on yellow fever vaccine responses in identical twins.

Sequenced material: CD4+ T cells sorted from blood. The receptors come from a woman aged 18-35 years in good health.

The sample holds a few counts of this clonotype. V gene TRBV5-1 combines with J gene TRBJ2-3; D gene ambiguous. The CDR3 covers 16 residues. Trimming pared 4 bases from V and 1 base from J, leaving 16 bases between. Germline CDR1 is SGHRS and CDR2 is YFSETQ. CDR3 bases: TGCGCCAGCAGCCGGGTGGGGTCCCCTGGCACAGATACGCAGTATTTT. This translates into CASSRVGSPGTDTQYF.

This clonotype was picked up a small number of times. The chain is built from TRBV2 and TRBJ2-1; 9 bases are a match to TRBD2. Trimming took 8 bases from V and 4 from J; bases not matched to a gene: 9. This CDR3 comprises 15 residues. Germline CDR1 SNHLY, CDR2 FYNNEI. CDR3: CASVAGLATYNEQFF. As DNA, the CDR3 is TGTGCCAGCGTTGCCGGACTAGCGACATACAATGAGCAGTTCTTC.

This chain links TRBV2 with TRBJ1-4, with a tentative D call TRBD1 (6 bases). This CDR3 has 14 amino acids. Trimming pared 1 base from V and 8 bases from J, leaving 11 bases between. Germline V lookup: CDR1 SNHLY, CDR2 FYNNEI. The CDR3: CASSEGTGREKLFF. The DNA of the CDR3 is TGTGCCAGCAGTGAAGGTACAGGGCGAGAAAAACTGTTTTTT.

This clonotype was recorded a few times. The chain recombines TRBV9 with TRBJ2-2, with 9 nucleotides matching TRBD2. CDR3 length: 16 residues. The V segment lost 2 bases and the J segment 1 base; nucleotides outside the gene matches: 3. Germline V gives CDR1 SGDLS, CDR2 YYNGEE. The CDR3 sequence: CASSVGTSLNTGELFF. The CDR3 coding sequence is TGTGCCAGCAGCGTGGGGACTAGCCTGAACACCGGGGAGCTGTTTTTT.

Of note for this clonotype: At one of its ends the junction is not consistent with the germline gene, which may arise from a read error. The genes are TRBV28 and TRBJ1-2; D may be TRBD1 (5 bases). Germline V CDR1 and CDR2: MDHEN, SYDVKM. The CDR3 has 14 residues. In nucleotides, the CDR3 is TGTGCCAGCATTGGGACGCCTATCCTCTATTGCTACACCTTC. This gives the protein CASIGTPILYCYTF.

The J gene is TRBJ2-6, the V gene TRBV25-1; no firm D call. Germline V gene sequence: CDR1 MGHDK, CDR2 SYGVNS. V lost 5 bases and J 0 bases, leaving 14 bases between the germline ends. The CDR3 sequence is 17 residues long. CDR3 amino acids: CASSFLWGGSGANVLTF. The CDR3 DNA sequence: TGTGCCAGCAGTTTTTTATGGGGTGGCTCTGGGGCCAACGTCCTGACTTTC.

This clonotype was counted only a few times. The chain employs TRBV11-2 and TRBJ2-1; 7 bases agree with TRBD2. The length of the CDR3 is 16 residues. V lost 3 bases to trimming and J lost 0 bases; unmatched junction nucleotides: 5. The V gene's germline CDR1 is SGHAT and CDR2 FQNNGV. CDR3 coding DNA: TGTGCCAGCAGCTTGCCTAGCGGAAACTCCTACAATGAGCAGTTCTTC. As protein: CASSLPSGNSYNEQFF. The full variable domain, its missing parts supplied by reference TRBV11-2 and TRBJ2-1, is EAGVAQSPRYKIIEKRQSVAFWCNPISGHATLYWYQQILGQGPKLLIQFQNNGVVDDSQLPKDRFSAERLKGVDSTLKIQPAKLEDSAVYLCASSLPSGNSYNEQFFGPGTRLTVL.

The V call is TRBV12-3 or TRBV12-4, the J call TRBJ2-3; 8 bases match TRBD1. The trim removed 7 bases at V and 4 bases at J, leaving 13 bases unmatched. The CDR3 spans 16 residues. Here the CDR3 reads CASIPRTGRSADTQYF. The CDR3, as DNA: TGTGCCAGCATCCCCCGGACAGGGAGGAGCGCAGATACGCAGTATTTT.

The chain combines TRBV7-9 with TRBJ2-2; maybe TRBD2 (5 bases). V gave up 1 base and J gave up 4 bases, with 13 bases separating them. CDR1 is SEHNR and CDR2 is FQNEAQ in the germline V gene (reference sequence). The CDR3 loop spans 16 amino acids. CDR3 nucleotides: TGTGCCAGCAGCTTAGATGGGCTAGCTGGCACCGGGGAGCTGTTTTTT. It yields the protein CASSLDGLAGTGELFF.